These 14 T cell receptor beta chains share one sample of origin, sequenced in a study of CD8+ T cells in alopecia areata. Treatment: oral pan-JAK inhibitor, 5-10 mg twice daily. After isolation, RNA underwent reverse transcription to generate cDNA as the sequencing template. The data were produced by immunoSEQ multiplex PCR, yet TCRdb's version contains in-frame clones alone and is incomplete. The sample includes roughly 46,000 clones, under 70% of them seen just once. The specimen was CD8+ T cells sorted from blood, collected at week 4, from a patient treated with tofacitinib. The receptors come from a human donor with alopecia areata.

This clone appeared once. CDR3 residues: CASRSTYGYTF. The CDR3 DNA reads as TGTGCCAGCAGAAGCACATATGGCTACACCTTC. The rearrangement links TRBV2 to TRBJ1-2; D gene uncertain. The germline CDR1 and CDR2 sequences are SNHLY and FYNNEI. V shed 6 bases and J shed 5 bases, with 7 bases lying between them. This CDR3 is 11 amino acids long. Full variable domain (remainder filled in from reference TRBV2 and TRBJ1-2): EPEVTQTPSHQVTQMGQEVILRCVPISNHLYFYWYRQILGQKVEFLVSFYNNEISEKSEIFDDQFSVERPDGSNFTLKIRSTKLEDSAMYFCASRSTYGYTFGSGTRLTVV.

The CDR3 spells CAWAGTSYNEQFF. The CDR3 DNA follows: TGTGCCTGGGCCGGGACATCTTACAATGAGCAGTTCTTC. The chain has TRBV30 and TRBJ2-1; D might be TRBD1 (6 bases). The CDR3 extends over 13 amino acids. Per the germline V gene, CDR1 is GTSNPN and CDR2 is SVGIG (reference sequence). The V end was cut by 5 bases, the J end by 4 bases, with 12 bases between.

V is TRBV10-3 and J is TRBJ2-6; 7 bases fit TRBD2. The V and J ends lost 4 bases and 0 bases, in that order; junction bases with no gene match: 3. CDR3 length: 16 residues. Germline V lookup: CDR1 ENHRY, CDR2 SYGVKD. This CDR3 is CAISAAGDSGANVLTF. For the CDR3, the DNA is TGTGCCATCAGTGCCGCGGGGGACTCTGGGGCCAACGTCCTGACTTTC.

CDR3 nucleotides: TGCGCCAGCAGCTTGGCTCAGGGAAAGGATAATGAGCAGTTCTTC. Amino acid sequence: CASSLAQGKDNEQFF. The gene calls are TRBV5-1 and TRBJ2-1; D possibly corresponds to TRBD1 (5 bases). This CDR3 has 15 amino acids. CDR1 is SGHRS, CDR2 YFSETQ, per germline. V lost 0 bases, J lost 7 bases, and 14 bases lay in between.

The V and J genes are TRBV30 and TRBJ1-1, with D possibly matching TRBD1 (5 bases). This CDR3 is built from 12 residues. Germline V lookup: CDR1 GTSNPN, CDR2 SVGIG (reference sequence). The V gene lost 3 bases and the J gene lost 8 bases, with 13 bases spanning the gap. CDR3 DNA sequence: TGTGCCTGGAGCCCCCCCCAGGGAGAAGCTTTCTTT. Protein product: CAWSPPQGEAFF.

The J gene is TRBJ2-5, the V gene TRBV29-1; 9 bases are shared with TRBD1. The germline CDR1 and CDR2 sequences are SQVTM and ANQGSEA. The trim removed 1 base at V and 3 bases at J, leaving 3 bases unmatched. CDR3 size: 14 residues. The CDR3 reads CSVEVRTGEETQYF. The DNA of the CDR3 is TGCAGCGTTGAAGTAAGGACAGGGGAAGAGACCCAGTACTTC.

V is TRBV29-1 and J is TRBJ1-2, with D possibly being TRBD1 (5 bases). The V gene lost 6 bases and the J gene lost 7 bases, with 21 bases spanning the gap. Germline-derived CDR1 and CDR2 are SQVTM and ANQGSEA. The CDR3 runs to 14 residues. The CDR3 DNA follows: TGCAGCGTAGAGGTACAGGATCTCTTCGTTGGCTACACCTTC. This codes for CSVEVQDLFVGYTF.

The chain links TRBV29-1 to TRBJ1-5; D ambiguous. Deletions cut 5 bases from V and 6 bases from J, with 17 bases between. Germline-derived CDR1 and CDR2 are SQVTM and ANQGSEA. The CDR3 is 14 amino acids. The CDR3 sequence is CSVQHGGSGQPQHF. The CDR3 DNA reads as TGCAGCGTTCAACACGGTGGTTCAGGTCAGCCCCAGCATTTT. Full variable domain (remainder filled in from reference TRBV29-1 and TRBJ1-5): SAVISQKPSRDICQRGTSLTIQCQVDSQVTMMFWYRQQPGQSLTLIATANQGSEATYESGFVIDKFPISRPNLTFSTLTVSNMSPEDSSIYLCSVQHGGSGQPQHFGDGTRLSIL.

This clone occurred a few times. The chain carries TRBV7-9 and TRBJ2-3; D possibly corresponds to TRBD1 (6 bases). This CDR3 region has 14 residues. Trimming shortened V by 5 bases and J by 4 bases, and 13 bases separated the two germline ends. The germline V gene has CDR1 SEHNR and CDR2 FQNEAQ (reference sequence). The DNA of the CDR3 is TGTGCCAGCAGCCCGGACAGCTCAGCAGATACGCAGTATTTT. This encodes CASSPDSSADTQYF.

The CDR3 protein is CASSYQPNYGYTF. DNA for the CDR3: TGTGCCAGCAGTTACCAGCCGAACTATGGCTACACCTTC. V usage is TRBV6-5 and J usage is TRBJ1-2, with D unresolved. The germline V gene encodes CDR1 MNHEY and CDR2 SVGAGI. V was clipped by 2 bases and J by 2 bases, with 6 bases between them. This CDR3 has 13 residues.

This chain links TRBV29-1 with TRBJ2-2; tentative D call: TRBD1 (6 bases). Germline lookup yields CDR1 SQVTM and CDR2 ANQGSEA. This CDR3 region has 12 residues. V was cut by 4 bases and J by 8 bases, with 11 bases left in between. The CDR3 is CSVVGGSGELFF. The CDR3 DNA reads TGCAGCGTTGTAGGGGGATCGGGGGAGCTGTTTTTT.

V gene TRBV27 combines with J gene TRBJ2-7; no clear D. The germline CDR1 and CDR2 sequences are MNHEY and SMNVEV (reference sequence). Deletions cut 8 bases from V and 3 bases from J, with 8 bases between. The CDR3 totals 11 residues. The DNA of the CDR3 is TGTGCCAGCGGTAACTTCTACGAGCAGTACTTC. This codes for CASGNFYEQYF.

The V call is TRBV29-1, the J call TRBJ1-2; D is undetermined. V was cut by 6 bases and J by 2 bases, with 13 bases left in between. The CDR3 loop spans 13 amino acids. Germline CDR1 and CDR2: SQVTM and ANQGSEA. In DNA form, the CDR3 reads TGCAGCGTCGACCCTACACAAAACTATGGCTACACCTTC. Its translation: CSVDPTQNYGYTF.

V is TRBV7-9 and J is TRBJ1-2; 9 bases line up with TRBD1. V gave up 5 bases and J gave up 8 bases; unmatched junction bases: 6. The CDR3 runs to 13 residues. CDR1 and CDR2 (germline): SEHNR, FQNEAQ (reference sequence). In DNA form, the CDR3 reads TGTGCCAGCAGCCACGGACAGGGGCTAGGCTACACCTTC. It encodes CASSHGQGLGYTF.